This passage covers 30 T cell receptor beta chains from one sample sequenced in a study of long-term antiretroviral therapy in people with HIV. The libraries were made with immunoSEQ v3.0 at survey level. Generated by immunoSEQ multiplex PCR, the TCRdb table keeps only in-frame clones and is missing some. The sample has some 47,000 clones, roughly 95% seen once. This sample comprised unsorted PBMCs, obtained 3.7 years after starting antiretroviral therapy. The receptors originated from a woman aged 50 to 65 with HIV.

This clone was seen only once. A junction boundary mismatches the germline segment, possibly from a read error. This chain joins TRBV7-7 and TRBJ2-3; TRBD1 agrees at 7 bases. Germline assignment: CDR1 SSHAT and CDR2 FNYEAQ (reference sequence). CDR3 size: 13 residues. The CDR3 reads CASSQDRTDTQYF. CDR3 in DNA: TGTGCTAGCAGCCAGGACAGGACAGATACGCAGTATTTT.

V and J are TRBV21-1 and TRBJ2-7; whether TRBD2, the table's D call, matches the DNA was not checked. TRBV21-1 is recorded as a pseudogene. The CDR3 is 13 amino acids. CDR3 DNA: TGTGCCAGCAGCAAAGGGCGGCCCTACGAGCAGTACTTC. Protein sequence: CASSKGRPYEQYF.

This sequence joins TRBV7-8 and TRBJ1-2, with D possibly being TRBD1 (5 bases). Germline V gives CDR1 SGHVS, CDR2 FQNEAQ. The V gene lost 5 bases and the J gene lost 4 bases, with 14 bases spanning the gap. The CDR3 loop spans 14 amino acids. DNA of the CDR3: TGTGCCAGCAGCCCACGGGACGTTACCTATGGCTACACCTTC. Its protein is CASSPRDVTYGYTF.

V is TRBV11-2 and J is TRBJ1-5, with a weak D call TRBD1 (6 bases). Germline V CDR1 and CDR2: SGHAT, FQNNGV. This CDR3 comprises 14 residues. Trimming took off 4 bases at V and 4 bases at J, with 11 bases between the two ends. The CDR3 DNA sequence: TGTGCCAGCAGCTCCACGGACAGAAATCAGCCCCAGCATTTT. Its protein is CASSSTDRNQPQHF.

The V gene is TRBV7-9, the J gene TRBJ1-1; D call uncertain. The length of the CDR3 is 13 residues. The V and J ends lost 8 bases and 3 bases respectively, with 13 bases between them. CDR1 and CDR2 (germline): SEHNR, FQNEAQ (reference sequence). The CDR3 protein is CASGGWMDTEAFF. The CDR3 nucleotides are TGTGCCAGCGGCGGGTGGATGGACACTGAAGCTTTCTTT. The full variable domain, completed using reference TRBV7-9 and TRBJ1-1, is DTGVSQNPRHKITKRGQNVTFRCDPISEHNRLYWYRQTLGQGPEFLTYFQNEAQLEKSRLLSDRFSAERPKGSFSTLEIQRTEQGDSAMYLCASGGWMDTEAFFGQGTRLTVV.

The chain combines TRBV29-1 with TRBJ2-3; D is perhaps TRBD2 (6 bases). V was clipped by 8 bases and J by 5 bases, with 17 bases between them. This CDR3 has 13 amino acids. Looked up from germline, CDR1 is SQVTM and CDR2 is ANQGSEA. The CDR3 sequence: CSLTVGGGDTQYF. The CDR3 DNA reads as TGCAGCCTCACCGTGGGGGGAGGAGATACGCAGTATTTT.

The chain has TRBV7-3 and TRBJ1-1; D is undetermined. V was shortened by 2 bases and J by 1 base, with 8 bases between the two germline ends. The CDR3 loop spans 14 amino acids. Germline V gene data show CDR1 as SGHTA and CDR2 as FQGTGA. The CDR3 bases are TGTGCCAGCAGCTTATTGCAGAGGAACACTGAAGCTTTCTTT. Translating gives CASSLLQRNTEAFF.

CDR3 region: CASSERGQGRDIQYF. The CDR3 nucleotides read TGTGCCAGCAGTGAAAGAGGACAGGGGAGGGACATTCAGTACTTC. The chain recombines TRBV6-1 with TRBJ2-4; 9 nucleotides match TRBD1. The V gene's germline CDR1 is MNHNS and CDR2 SASEGT. The CDR3 is 15 amino acids. The V segment lost 2 bases and the J segment 8 bases; nucleotides outside the gene matches: 7.

In its sample, this clone was seen once. This chain joins TRBV30 and TRBJ1-2, with TRBD1 matching over 7 bases. V gave up 1 base and J gave up 5 bases; unmatched junction bases: 7. The CDR3 totals 14 residues. Per the germline V gene, CDR1 is GTSNPN and CDR2 is SVGIG (reference sequence). The CDR3 bases are TGTGCCTGGAGTGAGGGGGCGCTGGCTTATGGCTACACCTTC. Protein: CAWSEGALAYGYTF.

The V call is TRBV10-3, the J call TRBJ2-2; perhaps D is TRBD1 or TRBD2 (5 bases each). This CDR3 has 15 residues. The germline V gene has CDR1 ENHRY and CDR2 SYGVKD. The V end was cut by 5 bases, the J end by 1 base, with 11 bases between. The CDR3 bases are TGTGCCATCAGTCCCGGGACGCAGAACACCGGGGAGCTGTTTTTT. Translating it yields CAISPGTQNTGELFF.

V gene TRBV10-3 combines with J gene TRBJ2-1; D may be TRBD1 or TRBD2 (6 bases each). The germline V and J ends were trimmed by 3 bases and 3 bases, with 18 bases remaining between them. Germline V lookup: CDR1 ENHRY, CDR2 SYGVKD. CDR3 length: 17 residues. CDR3 sequence (DNA): TGTGCCATCAGTGACAGGATTAGAGGGGGGCGCTACAATGAGCAGTTCTTC. It encodes CAISDRIRGGRYNEQFF.

The rearrangement links TRBV5-4 to TRBJ2-1; the D gene could be TRBD1 or TRBD2 (5 bases each). This CDR3 is 13 amino acids long. Germline assignment: CDR1 SGHNT and CDR2 YYREEE (reference sequence). The germline V and J ends were trimmed by 4 bases and 6 bases, with 11 bases remaining between them. CDR3 protein: CASSLGPSNEQFF. As DNA, the CDR3 is TGTGCCAGCAGCCTGGGACCCTCCAATGAGCAGTTCTTC.

This sequence joins TRBV5-6 and TRBJ1-4, with 7 bases matching TRBD1. Germline values: CDR1 SGHDT, CDR2 YYEEEE. The V segment lost 5 bases and the J segment 7 bases; nucleotides outside the gene matches: 14. CDR3 length: 16 amino acids. CDR3 protein: CASSDRRQGVGEKLFF. CDR3 nucleotides: TGTGCCAGCAGTGACCGACGACAGGGCGTGGGTGAAAAACTGTTTTTT.

In its sample, this clone was seen once. The gene calls are TRBV5-1 and TRBJ2-5, with 8 bases matching TRBD2. From germline, CDR1 is SGHRS and CDR2 YFSETQ. The CDR3 has 16 residues. The V gene end was trimmed by 1 base and the J gene end by 4 bases; junction bases not matched to a gene: 9. The CDR3 nucleotides are TGCGCCAGCAGCTTGCGAGCGGGGGCAGTAGGAGAGACCCAGTACTTC. Translated, it gives CASSLRAGAVGETQYF.

V usage is TRBV19 and J usage is TRBJ1-1; no clear D. CDR3 length equals 15 residues. V lost 3 bases and J 1 base, leaving 12 bases between the germline ends. In germline, CDR1 is LNHDA, CDR2 SQIVND (reference sequence). DNA for the CDR3: TGTGCCAGTAGTATTTCGGCGGGGAAGAACACTGAAGCTTTCTTT. Amino acids: CASSISAGKNTEAFF. The full variable domain, its missing parts supplied by reference TRBV19 and TRBJ1-1, is DGGITQSPKYLFRKEGQNVTLSCEQNLNHDAMYWYRQDPGQGLRLIYYSQIVNDFQKGDIAEGYSVSREKKESFPLTVTSAQKNPTAFYLCASSISAGKNTEAFFGQGTRLTVV.

This clone has a handful of counts. In DNA, the CDR3 is TGCGCCAGCAGCCTAGGGACAGGGCGGAATCAGCCCCAGCATTTT. Protein: CASSLGTGRNQPQHF. The rearrangement joins TRBV4-1 to TRBJ1-5; 9 nucleotides agree with TRBD1. This CDR3 comprises 15 residues. V dropped 4 bases and J dropped 4; count of bases not matched to a gene: 5. Germline assignment: CDR1 MGHRA and CDR2 YSYEKL.

J is TRBJ1-1 and V is TRBV14; no reliable D call. The V end lost 2 bases, the J end lost 5 bases, and 15 bases lay between the germline ends. The CDR3 totals 15 residues. Germline values: CDR1 SGHDN, CDR2 FVKESK. The CDR3 DNA is TGTGCCAGCAGCCAACAACCGACACAAACAACTGAAGCTTTCTTT. Protein product: CASSQQPTQTTEAFF.

The chain employs TRBV15 and TRBJ1-2; 12 nucleotides align to TRBD1. Losses at the gene ends were 0 bases for V and 7 bases for J; bases not matched to a gene: 18. Looked up from germline, CDR1 is LNHNV and CDR2 is YYDKDF (reference sequence). The CDR3 covers 20 residues. As DNA, the CDR3 is TGTGCCACCAGCAGAGATTACTCCATCCGGGACAGGGGGCCGGGGTTTGGCTACACCTTC. Translating it yields CATSRDYSIRDRGPGFGYTF. Variable domain in full (rest from reference TRBV15 and TRBJ1-2): DAMVIQNPRYQVTQFGKPVTLSCSQTLNHNVMYWYQQKSSQAPKLLFHYYDKDFNNEADTPDNFQSRRPNTSFCFLDIRSPGLGDTAMYLCATSRDYSIRDRGPGFGYTFGSGTRLTVV.

The rearrangement uses TRBV4-3 and TRBJ1-6; no definite D call. Germline CDR1 reads LGHNA; CDR2 reads YSLEER. V lost 1 base, J lost 7 bases, and 11 bases lay in between. The CDR3 extends over 15 amino acids. The DNA of the CDR3 is TGCGCCAGCAGCCAAGCGATAGGACCCAATTCACCCCTCCACTTT. It translates to CASSQAIGPNSPLHF.

V usage is TRBV2 and J usage is TRBJ1-1; unclear D gene. Germline V gives CDR1 SNHLY, CDR2 FYNNEI. Trimming took 2 bases from V and 5 from J, leaving 15 bases between them. This CDR3 has 15 residues. The CDR3 DNA is TGTGCCAGCAGTGAATATCCGGGGAGGGAAACTGAAGCTTTCTTT. Encoded protein: CASSEYPGRETEAFF.

The rearrangement joins TRBV13 to TRBJ2-4, with D perhaps TRBD2 (6 bases). The length of the CDR3 is 13 residues. V was pared by 5 bases and J by 6 bases, with 11 bases between. From germline, CDR1 is PRHDT and CDR2 FYEKMQ (reference sequence). The CDR3 loop is CASSPTGGNIQYF. Here the CDR3 DNA reads TGTGCCAGCAGCCCCACCGGGGGAAACATTCAGTACTTC.

The chain couples TRBV9 to TRBJ1-1; maybe TRBD1 (6 bases). Germline V gene data show CDR1 as SGDLS and CDR2 as YYNGEE. Trimming cost V 0 bases and J 11 bases, with 14 bases left between them. CDR3 length: 13 residues. The CDR3 reads CASSVEGGPRAFF. As DNA, the CDR3 is TGTGCCAGCAGCGTAGAGGGGGGGCCTAGGGCTTTCTTT. Combining the CDR3 with reference TRBV9 and TRBJ1-1 gives the whole variable domain DSGVTQTPKHLITATGQRVTLRCSPRSGDLSVYWYQQSLDQGLQFLIQYYNGEERAKGNILERFSAQQFPDLHSELNLSSLELGDSALYFCASSVEGGPRAFFGQGTRLTVV.

The rearrangement links TRBV15 to TRBJ2-7, with TRBD1 as a possible D gene (6 bases). The CDR3 contains 14 residues. Looked up from germline, CDR1 is LNHNV and CDR2 is YYDKDF (reference sequence). Trimming shortened V by 4 bases and J by 3 bases, and 13 bases separated the two germline ends. CDR3 residues: CATSTQGGGYEQYF. CDR3 bases: TGTGCCACCAGCACACAGGGCGGCGGCTACGAGCAGTACTTC. Full variable domain (outside the CDR3, taken from reference TRBV15 and TRBJ2-7): DAMVIQNPRYQVTQFGKPVTLSCSQTLNHNVMYWYQQKSSQAPKLLFHYYDKDFNNEADTPDNFQSRRPNTSFCFLDIRSPGLGDTAMYLCATSTQGGGYEQYFGPGTRLTVT.

The rearrangement links TRBV5-6 to TRBJ1-6; unclear D gene. Germline CDR1 is SGHDT and CDR2 is YYEEEE. CDR3 size: 15 residues. Trimming pared 6 bases from V and 7 bases from J, leaving 17 bases between. CDR3 protein: CASIRWVSKNSPLHF. The CDR3 DNA follows: TGTGCCAGCATCAGATGGGTGAGCAAAAATTCACCCCTCCACTTT.

The V gene is TRBV2, the J gene TRBJ2-2; D unresolved. Germline CDR1 is SNHLY and CDR2 is FYNNEI. This CDR3 has 11 amino acids. V was pared by 6 bases and J by 5 bases, with 4 bases between. In DNA, the CDR3 is TGTGCCAGCAGCCTGACCGGGGAGCTGTTTTTT. Protein sequence: CASSLTGELFF.

The V gene is TRBV2, the J gene TRBJ2-7; maybe TRBD1 (5 bases). V gave up 7 bases and J gave up 2 bases, with 21 bases separating them. CDR1 and CDR2 (germline): SNHLY, FYNNEI. The CDR3 covers 16 residues. The CDR3 nucleotides are TGTGCCAGCAAAGGTGGGCCAGGGATTAAACCCTACGAGCAGTACTTC. Amino acid sequence: CASKGGPGIKPYEQYF.

V is TRBV29-1 and J is TRBJ2-5, with TRBD1 matching 10 bases. The CDR3 covers 14 residues. Germline CDR1 and CDR2: SQVTM and ANQGSEA. V lost 4 bases and J lost 6; bases outside the gene matches: 8. The CDR3, as DNA: TGCAGCGTTGCCTTGACAGGGGGCGCAAAGACCCAGTACTTC. Protein product: CSVALTGGAKTQYF.

This sequence joins TRBV5-1 and TRBJ2-3, with 9 nucleotides matching TRBD2. CDR1 is SGHRS, CDR2 YFSETQ, per germline. With 0 bases clipped from V and 6 bases from J, the junction kept 5 bases outside the gene matches. The CDR3 covers 15 residues. The CDR3 nucleotides are TGCGCCAGCAGCTTGGTCGGGACTAGCCCCGATACGCAGTATTTT. This translates into CASSLVGTSPDTQYF. Combining the CDR3 with reference TRBV5-1 and TRBJ2-3 gives the whole variable domain KAGVTQTPRYLIKTRGQQVTLSCSPISGHRSVSWYQQTPGQGLQFLFEYFSETQRNKGNFPGRFSGRQFSNSRSEMNVSTLELGDSALYLCASSLVGTSPDTQYFGPGTRLTVL.

CDR3 amino acids: CASSKGGPASGNTIYF. The CDR3 nucleotides read TGTGCCAGCAGTAAAGGGGGCCCCGCCTCTGGAAACACCATATATTTT. The chain recombines TRBV2 with TRBJ1-3; 7 nucleotides align to TRBD1. The V gene's germline CDR1 is SNHLY and CDR2 FYNNEI. The CDR3 runs 16 residues. V trimming: 5 bases; J trimming: 0 bases; junction bases outside the gene matches: 7. Full variable domain (outside the CDR3, taken from reference TRBV2 and TRBJ1-3): EPEVTQTPSHQVTQMGQEVILRCVPISNHLYFYWYRQILGQKVEFLVSFYNNEISEKSEIFDDQFSVERPDGSNFTLKIRSTKLEDSAMYFCASSKGGPASGNTIYFGEGSWLTVV.

CDR3: CASGLGIAGNHEQYF. Here the CDR3 DNA reads TGTGCTAGTGGTTTGGGAATAGCGGGGAACCACGAGCAGTACTTC. The chain carries TRBV12-5 and TRBJ2-7, with 8 bases that match TRBD2. V trimming: 1 base; J trimming: 5 bases; junction bases outside the gene matches: 7. There are 15 residues in the CDR3. Germline CDR1 is LGHNT and CDR2 is FRNRAP.